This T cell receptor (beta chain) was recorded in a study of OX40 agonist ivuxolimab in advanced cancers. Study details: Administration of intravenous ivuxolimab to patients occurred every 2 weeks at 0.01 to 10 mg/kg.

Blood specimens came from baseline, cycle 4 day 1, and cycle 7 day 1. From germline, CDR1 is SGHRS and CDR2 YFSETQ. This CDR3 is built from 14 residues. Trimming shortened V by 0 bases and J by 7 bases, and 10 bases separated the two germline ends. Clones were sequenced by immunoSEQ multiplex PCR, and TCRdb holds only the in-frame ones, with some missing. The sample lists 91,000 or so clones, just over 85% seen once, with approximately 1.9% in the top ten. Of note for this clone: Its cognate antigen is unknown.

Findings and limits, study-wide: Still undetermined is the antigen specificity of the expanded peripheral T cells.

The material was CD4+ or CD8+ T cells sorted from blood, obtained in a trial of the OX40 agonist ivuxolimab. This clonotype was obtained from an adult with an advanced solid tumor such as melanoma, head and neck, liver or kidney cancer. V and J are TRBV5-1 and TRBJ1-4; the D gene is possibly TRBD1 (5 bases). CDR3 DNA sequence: TGCGCCAGCAGCTTGGGTTTAGGGACTGAAAAACTGTTTTTT. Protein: CASSLGLGTEKLFF.